This T cell receptor (beta chain) was identified during a study of shared clonotypes between healthy human individuals. Study-wide results and caveats: For naive CD4 cells, roughly 4.6% of clonotypes were shared across a handful of donors. Naive subsets, compared against memory subsets, generally had larger estimated richness values.

Some clones are missing from TCRdb's copy, which holds only in-frame ones; the method was immunoSEQ multiplex PCR. The sample has millions of clones, around 94% seen once; the top ten hold about 0.13%. CDR3 length: 14 amino acids. Trimming took 2 bases from V and 4 from J, leaving 12 bases between them. CDR1 and CDR2 (germline): LGHNT, FRNRAP. Each sample came from a Caucasian adult donor living in Nashville, Tennessee. CD4+ cell separation produced CD45RA+ naive and CD45RA-negative memory subsets. As regards this clone: Its antigen remains unknown.

The sequence derives from a man aged 18 to 30 in good health. The chain employs TRBV12-5 and TRBJ2-7; TRBD1 might be the D (6 bases). The material sequenced was naive CD4+ T cells sorted from blood. The subset: CD45RA+ positively selected. CDR3 DNA sequence: TGTGCTAGTGGTTTGCGCTACAGGGTGTACGAGCAGTACTTC. Translated: CASGLRYRVYEQYF.